Below, 8 T cell receptor beta chains from the same sample are listed, as sequenced in a study of breast tumors, draining lymph nodes, adjacent tissues. TCRdb itself ran the multiplex PCR reads through MiXCR, one entry per CDR3 protein. This table has some 140,000 distinct CDR3 sequences, around 22% appearing once. Breast cancer patients provided tissue from their axillary draining lymph nodes. The sequencing sample was made of axillary lymph node tissue. Source of these receptors: a female donor with breast cancer. Some clones in this sample may be carry-over from other donors' samples.

This clonotype has a count of ten or more. This chain connects TRBV7-9 to TRBJ1-6, with 7 bases aligning to TRBD1. The CDR3 has 15 residues. J gave up 6 bases and V 4 bases, and 6 bases lay outside the gene matches. Germline V CDR1 and CDR2: SEHNR, FQNEAQ (reference sequence). For the CDR3, the DNA is TGTGCCAGCAGCTCACCGGGACAGATTAATTCACCCCTCCACTTT. Translated: CASSSPGQINSPLHF.

This clonotype was recorded at least ten times. The chain is built from TRBV28 and TRBJ2-7; D may be TRBD2 (5 bases). Germline CDR1 and CDR2: MDHEN and SYDVKM. V was clipped by 3 bases and J by 4 bases, with 16 bases between them. The CDR3 is made up of 15 amino acids. The CDR3 reads CASSLAGPGRYEQYF. In DNA form, the CDR3 reads TGTGCCAGCAGTTTGGCAGGTCCTGGGAGATACGAGCAGTACTTC. The complete variable domain, with remaining parts taken from reference TRBV28 and TRBJ2-7, reads DVKVTQSSRYLVKRTGEKVFLECVQDMDHENMFWYRQDPGLGLRLIYFSYDVKMKEKGDIPEGYSVSREKKERFSLILESASTNQTSMYLCASSLAGPGRYEQYFGPGTRLTVT.

Turning to this clonotype: This sequence may be a read error, since a much larger clone differs from it by one base. V and J are TRBV30 and TRBJ2-7; TRBD1 or TRBD2 may be the D gene (5 bases each). Germline CDR1 and CDR2: GTSNPN and SVGIG (reference sequence). The CDR3 sequence is 12 residues long. CDR3 nucleotides: TGTACCTGGAGTCGTAGGGGAGACGAGCAGTACTTC. Encoded protein: CTWSRRGDEQYF.

This chain links TRBV28 with TRBJ1-2, with TRBD1 as a possible D gene (5 bases). Germline CDR1 is MDHEN and CDR2 is SYDVKM. Deletions cut 6 bases from V and 1 base from J, with 12 bases between. The CDR3 runs to 14 residues. CDR3 region: CASRTAGFNYGYTF. For the CDR3, the DNA is TGTGCCAGCAGAACAGCAGGGTTTAACTATGGCTACACCTTC.

This clonotype was recorded many times. This rearrangement joins TRBV7-6 to TRBJ2-3; D possibly corresponds to TRBD1 (6 bases). V was trimmed by 5 bases and J by 2 bases, leaving 11 bases between them. The CDR3 has 14 residues. Germline V gene data show CDR1 as SGHVS and CDR2 as FNYEAQ. As DNA, the CDR3 is TGTGCCAGCAGCCCAGGGGACATCACAGATACGCAGTATTTT. As protein: CASSPGDITDTQYF.

This clonotype came up many times. The V call is TRBV6-6, the J call TRBJ1-5; 10 bases fit TRBD1. Per the germline V gene, CDR1 is MNHNY and CDR2 is SVGAGI (reference sequence). With 7 bases clipped from V and 7 bases from J, the junction kept 7 bases outside the gene matches. The CDR3 runs to 14 residues. CDR3 bases: TGTGCCAGCACTCCGGGACAGGGGCCGCAGCCCCAGCATTTT. It encodes CASTPGQGPQPQHF.

As regards this clonotype: This may come from a read error, since a much larger clone is one base off. As the CDR3 is not closed by the conserved phenylalanine or tryptophan, this likely results from a read error. The rearrangement joins TRBV10-3 to TRBJ2-1; D remains ambiguous. The germline V gene encodes CDR1 ENHRY and CDR2 SYGVKD. Trimming removed 2 bases at V and 6 bases at J, with 8 bases between. The CDR3 spans 13 residues. CDR3 DNA sequence: TGTGCCATCAGTGAGGATCCATCCAATGAGCAGTTCCTC. Amino acid sequence: CAISEDPSNEQFL.

Ten or more counts support this clonotype. V gene TRBV30 combines with J gene TRBJ2-1; 8 positions agree with TRBD2. CDR1 is GTSNPN and CDR2 is SVGIG in the germline V gene (reference sequence). After removal of 2 bases from V and 7 bases from J, the junction contained 7 bases not matched to a gene. The CDR3 runs 14 residues. The CDR3 loop is CAWSWSSGFNEQFF. CDR3 nucleotide sequence: TGTGCCTGGAGTTGGTCTAGCGGGTTTAATGAGCAGTTCTTC.